The clone carrying this T cell receptor (beta chain) was seen once. Its specificity is unknown. Cyclophosphamide on days +3 and +4 followed busulfan-fludarabine conditioning and a marrow graft. The sample comes from a study of T cells after posttransplantation cyclophosphamide. Study-wide points: Recipient CMV seropositivity and CMV reactivation strongly tracked TRB clonality. Blood and skin or GI T cell repertoires showed limited TRB overlap. Donor CD8+ memory clones often dominated recipient blood repertoires at later times.

The assay was immunoSEQ multiplex PCR, and TCRdb's table has in-frame clones only and misses some. The sample lists some 10,000 clones, around nine tenths seen once, with 25% to 35% in the top ten. There are 15 residues in the CDR3. Germline lookup yields CDR1 LGHNA and CDR2 YSLEER. The ends were cut back, 4 bases at V and 0 bases at J, with 10 bases in the middle. The rearrangement links TRBV4-3 to TRBJ2-1, with D possibly TRBD2 on 7 matching bases. The sequences come from CD4+ T cells sorted from PBMCs, collected after allogeneic stem cell transplant with posttransplant cyclophosphamide. The clonotype was recovered from a male patient in his thirties who received an allogeneic stem cell transplant from a related donor, was CMV-positive, and had acute GVHD only. Some T cells here may be from the graft donor. CDR3 region: CASSRAGASYNEQFF. The CDR3 DNA follows: TGCGCCAGCAGCCGTGCGGGGGCCTCCTACAATGAGCAGTTCTTC.